The 7 T cell receptor beta chains given below trace back to one sample, sequenced in a study of T-cell reconstitution after alpha-beta-depleted transplantation in children. Unique molecular identifiers featured in how the TCRbeta library was prepared. TCRdb itself ran the PCR reads through MiXCR, one entry per CDR3 protein. The sample lists 360,000 or so distinct CDR3 sequences; around 20% were seen once. The sample here was PBMCs from the stem cell graft donor, taken from the stem cell graft. The receptors derive from a human donor who donated a stem cell graft to a child with acute myeloid leukemia.

The chain couples TRBV12-3 or TRBV12-4 to TRBJ1-2; perhaps TRBD1 as D (6 bases). This CDR3 spans 13 amino acids. V was pared by 5 bases and J by 8 bases, with 15 bases between. The CDR3 sequence is CASSQNRVQGYTF. The CDR3 DNA reads TGTGCCAGCAGTCAGAACAGGGTACAAGGCTACACCTTC.

The V call is TRBV11-2, the J call TRBJ2-1; TRBD2 matches at 9 bases. The germline V gene encodes CDR1 SGHAT and CDR2 FQNNGV. The CDR3 loop spans 15 amino acids. With 1 base clipped from V and 3 bases from J, the junction kept 1 base outside the gene matches. CDR3: CASSLAAGGYNEQFF. The CDR3 nucleotides are TGTGCCAGCAGCTTAGCAGCGGGGGGCTACAATGAGCAGTTCTTC.

This clonotype showed up many times. The chain has TRBV29-1 and TRBJ1-2; no firm D call. This CDR3 comprises 13 residues. Per the germline V gene, CDR1 is SQVTM and CDR2 is ANQGSEA. V was shortened by 2 bases and J by 8 bases, with 15 bases between the two germline ends. The CDR3 here is CSVEFHLRPGYTF. Here the CDR3 DNA reads TGCAGCGTTGAATTTCATTTGCGTCCCGGCTACACCTTC. Complete variable domain (other parts from reference TRBV29-1 and TRBJ1-2): SAVISQKPSRDICQRGTSLTIQCQVDSQVTMMFWYRQQPGQSLTLIATANQGSEATYESGFVIDKFPISRPNLTFSTLTVSNMSPEDSSIYLCSVEFHLRPGYTFGSGTRLTVV.

This clonotype was seen many times. V is TRBV20-1 and J is TRBJ2-1, with TRBD1 matching over 8 bases. The trim removed 0 bases at V and 12 bases at J, leaving 10 bases unmatched. The CDR3 is 14 amino acids. Germline assignment: CDR1 DFQATT and CDR2 SNEGSKA (reference sequence). As DNA, the CDR3 is TGCAGTGCTAGAGACATCGGACAGGGTCCTGGGCAGTTCTTC. Protein: CSARDIGQGPGQFF.

This clonotype was picked up many times. The rearrangement links TRBV6-5 to TRBJ1-3; no reliable D call. CDR1 is MNHEY, CDR2 SVGAGI, per germline. The V gene lost 6 bases and the J gene lost 0 bases, with 21 bases spanning the gap. The CDR3 length is 18 residues. In DNA, the CDR3 is TGTGCCAGCAGCTCCCGATATCGGTCGTTAACCTCTGGAAACACCATATATTTT. Protein: CASSSRYRSLTSGNTIYF.

This clonotype was observed a handful of times. V gene TRBV6-5 combines with J gene TRBJ1-1, with a possible D match to TRBD1 (6 bases). V lost 0 bases and J lost 5, with 16 bases in between. The germline V gene has CDR1 MNHEY and CDR2 SVGAGI. The length of the CDR3 is 16 residues. The CDR3 loop is CASSYSRGGLGTEAFF. CDR3 in DNA: TGTGCCAGCAGTTACTCGAGGGGGGGGCTGGGGACTGAAGCTTTCTTT.

This clonotype turned up a few times. The chain carries TRBV28 and TRBJ1-2; D not certain. V was trimmed by 6 bases and J by 4 bases, leaving 9 bases between them. In germline, CDR1 is MDHEN, CDR2 SYDVKM. This CDR3 is 12 amino acids long. The CDR3 nucleotides are TGTGCCAGCAGCCAAGAGATCTATGGCTACACCTTC. The encoded protein is CASSQEIYGYTF.